The source of this T cell receptor beta chain is a study of cytomegalovirus exposure and HLA in healthy donors. Sequenced by immunoSEQ multiplex PCR; TCRdb stores in-frame clones only, minus some. Altogether around 240,000 clones are present, around 90% being singletons, with the ten largest covering 0.37%. CDR3 length: 13 residues. V lost 6 bases and J lost 4; bases outside the gene matches: 5. The germline V gene encodes CDR1 SQVTM and CDR2 ANQGSEA. V is TRBV29-1 and J is TRBJ2-3, with TRBD2 matching 9 bases. Source material: PBMCs. The clonotype was recovered from a woman between 18 and 30 years old in good health and CMV-seronegative. CDR3 sequence: CSVESGGPDTQYF. In DNA, the CDR3 is TGCAGCGTCGAGAGCGGGGGGCCAGATACGCAGTATTTT.